This TCR beta chain was identified during a study of T cell responses to AZD1222 COVID-19 vaccine. Study in general: It was second doses at about 4 or about 12 weeks that were pooled. Study outcomes and limitations: Baseline seropositivity characterized only a handful of AZD1222 recipients.

Sequenced by immunoSEQ multiplex PCR; TCRdb stores in-frame clones only, minus some. The sample lists 95,000 to 150,000 clones; roughly 90% were seen once. Turning to this clone: Its antigen is unidentified.

V was shortened by 2 bases and J by 2 bases, with 1 base between the two germline ends. The CDR3 is 11 amino acids. Germline loops: CDR1 MDHEN, CDR2 SYDVKM. Sequences were derived from peripheral blood, sampled on day 0 of AZD1222 vaccination. The chain carries TRBV28 and TRBJ2-7; D ambiguous. This receptor was identified in an adult in good health. DNA for the CDR3: TGTGCCAGCAGTTTAACCTACGAGCAGTACTTC. Encoded protein: CASSLTYEQYF.